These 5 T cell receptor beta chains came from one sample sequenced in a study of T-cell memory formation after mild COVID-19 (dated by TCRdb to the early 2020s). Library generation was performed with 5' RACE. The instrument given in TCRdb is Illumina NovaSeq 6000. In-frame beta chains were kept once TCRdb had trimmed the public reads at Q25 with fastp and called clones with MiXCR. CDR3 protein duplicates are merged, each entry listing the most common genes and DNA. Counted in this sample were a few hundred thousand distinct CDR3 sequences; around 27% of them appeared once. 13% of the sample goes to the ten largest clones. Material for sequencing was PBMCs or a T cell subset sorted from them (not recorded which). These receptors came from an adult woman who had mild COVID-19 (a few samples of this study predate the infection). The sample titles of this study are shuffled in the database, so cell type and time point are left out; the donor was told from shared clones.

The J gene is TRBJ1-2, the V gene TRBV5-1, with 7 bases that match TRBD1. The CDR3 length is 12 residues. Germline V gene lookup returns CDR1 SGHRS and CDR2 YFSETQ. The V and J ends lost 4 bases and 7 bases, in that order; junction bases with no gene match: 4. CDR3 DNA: TGCGCCAGCAGCACCGGGACAGTTGGCTACACCTTC. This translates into CASSTGTVGYTF.

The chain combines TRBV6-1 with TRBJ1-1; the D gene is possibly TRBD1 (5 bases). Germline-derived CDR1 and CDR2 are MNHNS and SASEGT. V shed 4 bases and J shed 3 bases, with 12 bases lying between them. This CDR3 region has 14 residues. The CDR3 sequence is CASSVTGGDTEAFF. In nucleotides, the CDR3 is TGTGCCAGCAGTGTCACGGGGGGGGACACTGAAGCTTTCTTT.

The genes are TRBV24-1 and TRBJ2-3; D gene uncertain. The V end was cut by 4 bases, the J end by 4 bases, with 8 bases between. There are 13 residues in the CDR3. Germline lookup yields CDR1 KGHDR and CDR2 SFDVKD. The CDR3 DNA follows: TGTGCCACCAGTGAAGCGTCCCCAGATACGCAGTATTTT. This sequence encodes CATSEASPDTQYF.

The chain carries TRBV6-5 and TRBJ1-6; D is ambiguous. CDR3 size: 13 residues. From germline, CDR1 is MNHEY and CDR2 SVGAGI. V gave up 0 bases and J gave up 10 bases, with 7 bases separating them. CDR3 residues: CASSYSGESPLHF. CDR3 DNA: TGTGCCAGCAGTTACTCCGGGGAGTCACCCCTCCACTTT.

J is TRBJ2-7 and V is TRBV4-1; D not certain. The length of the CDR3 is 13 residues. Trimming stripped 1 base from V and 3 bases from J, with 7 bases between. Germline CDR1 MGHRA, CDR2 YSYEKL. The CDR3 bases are TGCGCCAGCAGCCAAGTCGGAGACTACGAGCAGTACTTC. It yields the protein CASSQVGDYEQYF.